A single sample is the source of the 3 T cell receptor beta chains below, sequenced in a study of identical twins. One entry per CDR3 protein results from TCRdb running MiXCR on the 5' RACE reads. The sample consists of about 470,000 distinct CDR3 sequences, 24% of them appearing once. These same data were also listed under a study on T cells expressing NK-cell markers.

Sequencing used CD4+ T cells sorted from blood. The receptors shown here come from a woman between 18 and 29 years old in good health.

The table lists this clonotype with a few counts. This sequence joins TRBV5-1 and TRBJ2-1, with a tentative D call TRBD2 (5 bases). Trimming removed 2 bases from V and 0 bases from J, with 12 bases in between. Germline V gene data show CDR1 as SGHRS and CDR2 as YFSETQ. The CDR3 sequence is 16 residues long. Written as DNA, the CDR3 is TGCGCCAGCAGCTTAATGCAGCGGAGCTCCTACAATGAGCAGTTCTTC. This encodes CASSLMQRSSYNEQFF.

This chain joins TRBV7-6 and TRBJ2-1; 14 bases align to TRBD2. The CDR3 is 16 residues long. Germline CDR1 reads SGHVS; CDR2 reads FNYEAQ. The junction had 4 bases not matched to a gene; V was cut back by 4 bases and J by 5 bases. Here the CDR3 DNA reads TGTGCCAGCAGCTATGGACTAGCGGGAGGCCACAATGAGCAGTTCTTC. Protein product: CASSYGLAGGHNEQFF.

The genes are TRBV5-1 and TRBJ2-1, with TRBD2 identical over 14 bases. V trimming: 0 bases; J trimming: 8 bases; junction bases outside the gene matches: 1. Per the germline V gene, CDR1 is SGHRS and CDR2 is YFSETQ. The CDR3 extends over 15 amino acids. As DNA, the CDR3 is TGCGCCAGCAGCTTGGGGACTAGCGGGGGGCATGAGCAGTTCTTC. It codes for CASSLGTSGGHEQFF.